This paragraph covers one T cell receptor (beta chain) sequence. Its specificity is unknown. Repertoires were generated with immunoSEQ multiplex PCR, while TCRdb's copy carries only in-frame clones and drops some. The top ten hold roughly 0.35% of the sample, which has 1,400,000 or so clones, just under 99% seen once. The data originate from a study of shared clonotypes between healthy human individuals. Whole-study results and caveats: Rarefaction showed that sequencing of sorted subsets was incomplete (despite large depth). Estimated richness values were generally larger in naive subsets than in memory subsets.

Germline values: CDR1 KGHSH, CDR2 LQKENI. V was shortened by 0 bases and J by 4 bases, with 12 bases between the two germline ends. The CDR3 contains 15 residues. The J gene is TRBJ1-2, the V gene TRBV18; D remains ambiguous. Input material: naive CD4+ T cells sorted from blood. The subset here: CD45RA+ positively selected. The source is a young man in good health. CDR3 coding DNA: TGTGCCAGCTCACCACCCAGCCCATCGGGCTATGGCTACACCTTC. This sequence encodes CASSPPSPSGYGYTF.